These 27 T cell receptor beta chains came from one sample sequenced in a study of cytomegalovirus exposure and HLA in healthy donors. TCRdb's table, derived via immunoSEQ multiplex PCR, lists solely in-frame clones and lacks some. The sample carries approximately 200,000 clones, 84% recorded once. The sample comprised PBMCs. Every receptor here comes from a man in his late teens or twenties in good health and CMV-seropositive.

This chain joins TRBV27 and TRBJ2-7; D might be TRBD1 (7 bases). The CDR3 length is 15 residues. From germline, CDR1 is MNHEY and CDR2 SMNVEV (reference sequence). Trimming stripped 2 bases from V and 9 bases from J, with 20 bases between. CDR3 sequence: CASSLRGPGRGGQYF. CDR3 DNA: TGTGCCAGCAGTTTAAGGGGGCCGGGGCGGGGAGGGCAGTACTTC.

The CDR3 DNA sequence: TGCGCCAGCAGGGGGAGAGGAGAGCAGTACTTC. Translated, it gives CASRGRGEQYF. The genes are TRBV5-1 and TRBJ2-7; a possible D gene is TRBD2 (5 bases). From germline, CDR1 is SGHRS and CDR2 YFSETQ. V shed 5 bases and J shed 7 bases, with 10 bases lying between them. The CDR3 spans 11 residues.

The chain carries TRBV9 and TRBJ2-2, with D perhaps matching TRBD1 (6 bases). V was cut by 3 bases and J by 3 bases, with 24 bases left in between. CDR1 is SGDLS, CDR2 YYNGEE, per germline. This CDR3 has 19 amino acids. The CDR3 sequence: CASSANRDTQSLDTGELFF. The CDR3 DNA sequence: TGTGCCAGCAGCGCGAACCGGGACACTCAGTCATTAGACACCGGGGAGCTGTTTTTT.

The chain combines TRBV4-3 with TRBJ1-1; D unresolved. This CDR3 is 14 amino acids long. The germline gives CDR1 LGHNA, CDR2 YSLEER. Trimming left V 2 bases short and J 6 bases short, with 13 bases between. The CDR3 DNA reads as TGCGCCAGCAGCCAAACAGATTCAACCCCTGAAGCTTTCTTT. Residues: CASSQTDSTPEAFF.

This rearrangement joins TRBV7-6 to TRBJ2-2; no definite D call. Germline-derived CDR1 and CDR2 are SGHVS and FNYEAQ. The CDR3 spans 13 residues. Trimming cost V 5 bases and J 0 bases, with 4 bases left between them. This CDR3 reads CASSPSNTGELFF. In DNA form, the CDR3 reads TGTGCCAGCAGCCCCTCGAACACCGGGGAGCTGTTTTTT.

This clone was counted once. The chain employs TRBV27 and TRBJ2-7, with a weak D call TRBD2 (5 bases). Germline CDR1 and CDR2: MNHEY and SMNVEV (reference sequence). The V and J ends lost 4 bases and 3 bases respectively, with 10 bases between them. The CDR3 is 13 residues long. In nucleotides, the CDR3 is TGTGCCAGCAGTTCCCGACTAAGCTACGAGCAGTACTTC. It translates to CASSSRLSYEQYF.

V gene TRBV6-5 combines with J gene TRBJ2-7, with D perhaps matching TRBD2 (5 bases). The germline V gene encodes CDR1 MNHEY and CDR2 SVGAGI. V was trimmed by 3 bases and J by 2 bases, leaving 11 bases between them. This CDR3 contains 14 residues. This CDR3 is CASSYERTAYEQYF. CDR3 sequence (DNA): TGTGCCAGCAGTTATGAGAGGACTGCCTACGAGCAGTACTTC.

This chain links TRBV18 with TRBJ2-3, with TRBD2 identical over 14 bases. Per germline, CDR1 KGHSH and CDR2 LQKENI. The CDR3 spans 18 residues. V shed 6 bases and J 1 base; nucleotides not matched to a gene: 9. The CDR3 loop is CASSQVKGLAGGTDTQYF. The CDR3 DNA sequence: TGTGCCAGCTCCCAAGTGAAGGGACTAGCGGGAGGCACAGATACGCAGTATTTT.

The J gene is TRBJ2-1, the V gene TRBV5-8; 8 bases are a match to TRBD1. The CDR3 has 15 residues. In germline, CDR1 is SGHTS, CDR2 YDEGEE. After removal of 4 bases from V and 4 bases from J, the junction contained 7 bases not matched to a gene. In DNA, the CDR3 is TGTGCCAGCAGCACCACAGGGGGAAGGTACAATGAGCAGTTCTTC. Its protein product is CASSTTGGRYNEQFF.

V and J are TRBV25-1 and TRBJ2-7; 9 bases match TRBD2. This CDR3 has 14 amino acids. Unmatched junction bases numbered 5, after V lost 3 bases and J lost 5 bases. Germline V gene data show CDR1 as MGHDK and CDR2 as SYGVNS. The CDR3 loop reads CASSEAGGPNEQYF. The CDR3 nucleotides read TGTGCCAGCAGTGAGGCGGGGGGGCCTAACGAGCAGTACTTC.

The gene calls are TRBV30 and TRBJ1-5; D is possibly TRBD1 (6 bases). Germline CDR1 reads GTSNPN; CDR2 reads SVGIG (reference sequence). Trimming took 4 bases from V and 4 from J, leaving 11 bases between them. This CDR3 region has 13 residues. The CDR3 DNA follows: TGTGCCTGGACCAATCAGGGGAATCAGCCCCAGCATTTT. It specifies CAWTNQGNQPQHF.

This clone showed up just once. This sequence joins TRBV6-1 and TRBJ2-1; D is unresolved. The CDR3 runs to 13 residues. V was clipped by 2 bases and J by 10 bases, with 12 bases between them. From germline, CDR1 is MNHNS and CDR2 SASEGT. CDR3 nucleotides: TGTGCCAGCAGTGAACTTCCGAGCTTAGAGCAGTTCTTC. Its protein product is CASSELPSLEQFF.

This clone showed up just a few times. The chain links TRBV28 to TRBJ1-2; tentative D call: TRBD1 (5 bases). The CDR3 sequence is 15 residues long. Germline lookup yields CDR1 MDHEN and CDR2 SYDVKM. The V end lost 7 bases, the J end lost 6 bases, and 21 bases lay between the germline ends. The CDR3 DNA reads TGTGCCAGCACTGCCCCCGGGACTAACGTCCATGGCTACACCTTC. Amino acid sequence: CASTAPGTNVHGYTF.

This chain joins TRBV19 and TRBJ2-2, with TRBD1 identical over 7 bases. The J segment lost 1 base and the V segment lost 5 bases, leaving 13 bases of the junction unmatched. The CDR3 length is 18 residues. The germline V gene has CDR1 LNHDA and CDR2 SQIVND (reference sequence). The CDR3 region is CASSGERQGPLNTGELFF. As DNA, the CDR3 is TGTGCCAGTAGTGGAGAGCGACAGGGACCTTTGAACACCGGGGAGCTGTTTTTT. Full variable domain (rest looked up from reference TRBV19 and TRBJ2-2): DGGITQSPKYLFRKEGQNVTLSCEQNLNHDAMYWYRQDPGQGLRLIYYSQIVNDFQKGDIAEGYSVSREKKESFPLTVTSAQKNPTAFYLCASSGERQGPLNTGELFFGEGSRLTVL.

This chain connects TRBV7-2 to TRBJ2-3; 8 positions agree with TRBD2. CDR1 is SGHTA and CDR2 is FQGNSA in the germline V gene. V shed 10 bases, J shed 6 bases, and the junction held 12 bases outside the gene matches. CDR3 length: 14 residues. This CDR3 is CATRRGGKGDTQYF. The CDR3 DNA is TGTGCCACCCGCCGGGGGGGAAAGGGGGATACGCAGTATTTT.

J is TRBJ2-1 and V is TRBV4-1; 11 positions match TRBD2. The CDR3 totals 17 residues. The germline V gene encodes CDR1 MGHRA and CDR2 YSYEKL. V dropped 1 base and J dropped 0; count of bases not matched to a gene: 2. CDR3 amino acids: CASSQGLAGYSYNEQFF. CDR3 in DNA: TGCGCCAGCAGCCAAGGACTAGCGGGATACTCCTACAATGAGCAGTTCTTC.

CDR3 bases: TGTGCCAGCAGCAAAAGCGGAATGAACACTGAAGCTTTCTTT. It encodes CASSKSGMNTEAFF. V usage is TRBV11-1 and J usage is TRBJ1-1, with no clear D. Per germline, CDR1 SGHAT and CDR2 FQDESV (reference sequence). Between the trimmed V and J ends, which lost 5 bases and 0 bases, there was a span of 10 bases. CDR3 size: 14 residues.

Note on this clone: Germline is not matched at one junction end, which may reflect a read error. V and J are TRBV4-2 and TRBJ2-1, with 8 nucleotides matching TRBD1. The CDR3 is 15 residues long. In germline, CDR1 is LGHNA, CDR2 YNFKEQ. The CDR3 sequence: CASSQEGQGADEEVF. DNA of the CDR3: TGTGCCAGCAGCCAAGAAGGTCAGGGGGCAGATGAGGAGGTCTTC.

In nucleotides, the CDR3 is TGCGCCAGCAGCCAAAAAGGGGCCCCGACTAGTGAGCAGTTCTTC. Its translation is CASSQKGAPTSEQFF. The gene calls are TRBV4-1 and TRBJ2-1; the D gene is possibly TRBD2 (6 bases). Trimming removed 2 bases from V and 9 bases from J, with 17 bases in between. The CDR3 extends over 15 amino acids. Germline V lookup: CDR1 MGHRA, CDR2 YSYEKL.

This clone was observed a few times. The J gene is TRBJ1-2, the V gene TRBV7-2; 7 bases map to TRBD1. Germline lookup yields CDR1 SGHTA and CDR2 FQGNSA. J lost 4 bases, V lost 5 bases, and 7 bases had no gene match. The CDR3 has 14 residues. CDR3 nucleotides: TGTGCCAGCAGCGTTAGCTGGGACAGCTATGGCTACACCTTC. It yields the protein CASSVSWDSYGYTF.

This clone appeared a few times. The CDR3 DNA is TGTGCCAGCACCGGACTAGCGGGAGTCAATGAGCAGTTCTTC. Translated, it gives CASTGLAGVNEQFF. The rearrangement uses TRBV7-6 and TRBJ2-1, with TRBD2 matching over 13 bases. The CDR3 runs to 14 residues. Per the germline V gene, CDR1 is SGHVS and CDR2 is FNYEAQ. V shed 7 bases and J 6 bases; nucleotides not matched to a gene: 3.

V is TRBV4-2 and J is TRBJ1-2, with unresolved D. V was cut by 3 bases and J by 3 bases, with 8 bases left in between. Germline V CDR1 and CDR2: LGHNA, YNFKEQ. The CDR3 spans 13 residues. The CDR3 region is CASSQAPDYGYTF. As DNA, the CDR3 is TGTGCCAGCAGCCAGGCCCCCGACTATGGCTACACCTTC.

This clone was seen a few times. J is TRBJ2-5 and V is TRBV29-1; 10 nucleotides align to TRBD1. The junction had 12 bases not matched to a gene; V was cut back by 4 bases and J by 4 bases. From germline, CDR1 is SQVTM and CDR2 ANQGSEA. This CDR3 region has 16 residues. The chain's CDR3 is CSVGQGAGWDSETQYF. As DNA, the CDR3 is TGCAGCGTTGGACAGGGGGCAGGTTGGGACTCAGAGACCCAGTACTTC.

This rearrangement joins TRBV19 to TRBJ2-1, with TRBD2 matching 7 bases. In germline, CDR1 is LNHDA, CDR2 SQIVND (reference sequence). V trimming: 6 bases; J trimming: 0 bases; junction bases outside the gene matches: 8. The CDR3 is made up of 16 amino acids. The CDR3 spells CASSHRAGSSYNEQFF. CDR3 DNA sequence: TGTGCCAGTAGCCATAGAGCGGGAAGCTCCTACAATGAGCAGTTCTTC. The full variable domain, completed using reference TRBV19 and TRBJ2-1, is DGGITQSPKYLFRKEGQNVTLSCEQNLNHDAMYWYRQDPGQGLRLIYYSQIVNDFQKGDIAEGYSVSREKKESFPLTVTSAQKNPTAFYLCASSHRAGSSYNEQFFGPGTRLTVL.

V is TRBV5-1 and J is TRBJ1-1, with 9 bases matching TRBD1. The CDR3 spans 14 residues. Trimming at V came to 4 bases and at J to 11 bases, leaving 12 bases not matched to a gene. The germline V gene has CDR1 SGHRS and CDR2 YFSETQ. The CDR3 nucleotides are TGCGCCAGCAGCGGGGGACAGGGAGGTACGCGGGCTTTCTTT. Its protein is CASSGGQGGTRAFF.

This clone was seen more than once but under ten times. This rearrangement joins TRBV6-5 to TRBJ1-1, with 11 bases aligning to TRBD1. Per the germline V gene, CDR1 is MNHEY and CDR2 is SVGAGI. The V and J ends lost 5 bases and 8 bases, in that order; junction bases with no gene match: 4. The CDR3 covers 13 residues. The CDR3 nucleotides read TGTGCCAGCAGTAGGGACAGGGGGGGAGAAGCTTTCTTT. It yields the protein CASSRDRGGEAFF.

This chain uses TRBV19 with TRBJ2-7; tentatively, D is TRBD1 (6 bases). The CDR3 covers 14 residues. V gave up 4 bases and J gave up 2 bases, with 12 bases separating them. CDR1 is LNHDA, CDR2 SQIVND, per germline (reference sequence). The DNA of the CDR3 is TGTGCCAGTAGTAAGCAGGGGAACCCCTACGAGCAGTACTTC. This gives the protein CASSKQGNPYEQYF.